These T cell receptor beta chains were read from a single sample in a study of blood T cell repertoires in COVID-19. The repertoire was sequenced with immunoSEQ multiplex PCR; TCRdb's copy has only in-frame clones and lacks some. The sample contains approximately 76,000 clones, approximately 85% of which appear only once. The specimen sequenced was peripheral blood. The receptors derive from a woman aged 80 or over with active or convalescent COVID-19. Both conserved end residues are part of each CDR3. D genes are given only for firm matches. Size is stated for part of the rows, as once, few or many counts, or as a class when the clone is expanded.

>TRBD2|NA|TRBV5-8|TRBJ2-5
TGTGCCAGCAGACCGGGACTAGCGGATCTCGGGGAGACCCAGTACTTC
CASRPGLADLGETQYF
>TRBD2|NA|TRBV13|TRBJ2-6
TGTGCCAGCAGCTCGCTTAGCGGGGGGACCAGCTCTGGGGCCAACGTCCTGACTTTC
CASSSLSGGTSSGANVLTF
>NA|NA|TRBV28|TRBJ2-2
TGTGCCAGCAGCATCACCGGGGAGCTGTTTTTT
CASSITGELFF
>TRBD1|NA|TRBV4-2|TRBJ1-5
TGTGCCAGCAGCCAAACCCCAGGGGGGAATCAGCCCCAGCATTTT
CASSQTPGGNQPQHF
>NA|NA|TRBV5-4|TRBJ2-2
TGTGCCAGCAGCCCACCGACAGGTCACAAGAACACCGGGGAGCTGTTTTTT
CASSPPTGHKNTGELFF
>NA|NA|TRBV10-3|TRBJ1-2
TGTGCCACCGAATCCAGGGGTGATGGCTACACCTTC
CATESRGDGYTF
>NA|NA|TRBV15|TRBJ1-1
TGTGCCACCAGCAGAGATGTTGGGGGGATACCTGAAGCTTTCTTT
CATSRDVGGIPEAFF
>TRBD1|NA|TRBV7-8|TRBJ1-1
TGTGCCAGCAGCCTCATCTACAGGGGAATGAACACTGAAGCTTTCTTT
CASSLIYRGMNTEAFF
>NA|few|TRBV19|TRBJ1-5
TGTGCCAGTAACCGACAGTACGGTCAGCCCCAGCATTTT
CASNRQYGQPQHF
>NA|NA|TRBV5-4|TRBJ1-3
TGTGCCAGCAGCGCAAACCGGGATTTTGGAAACACCATATATTTT
CASSANRDFGNTIYF
>TRBD2|few|TRBV7-8|TRBJ2-1
TGTGCCAGCACCGGGGGGGTTTTACATATAGAGCAGTTCTTC
CASTGGVLHIEQFF
>NA|once|TRBV6-5|TRBJ2-2
TGTGCCATAAGACTAGGCGCTGGGGAGCTGTTTTTT
CAIRLGAGELFF
>TRBD1|NA|TRBV19|TRBJ2-1
TGTGCCAGTAGTATTGGGACAGGGGCCCACAATGAGCAGTTCTTC
CASSIGTGAHNEQFF
>NA|once|TRBV10-3|TRBJ2-5
TGTGCCATCGGGACAAACAATCAAGAGACCCAGTACTTC
CAIGTNNQETQYF
>TRBD2|NA|TRBV11-2|TRBJ2-7
TGTGCCAGCAGCTTAGATTGGGGAGGGGTCCCCTACGAGCAGTACTTC
CASSLDWGGVPYEQYF
>TRBD1|NA|TRBV5-4|TRBJ2-7
TGTGCCAGCAGCTGGGGACAGGGGGCTTCCTACGAGCAGTACTTC
CASSWGQGASYEQYF
>TRBD1|NA|TRBV2|TRBJ1-5
TGTGCCAGCAGTGCCGGACAGGGTATCCAGCCCCAGCATTTT
CASSAGQGIQPQHF
>TRBD1|NA|TRBV19|TRBJ1-1
TGTGCCAGTAGTAACCCGGGACAGGGGGCTGGGACTGAAGCTTTCTTT
CASSNPGQGAGTEAFF
>TRBD1|NA|TRBV19|TRBJ1-5
TGTGCCAGTACCGCGACAGGGGGTTCTTTCGATCAGCCCCAGCATTTT
CASTATGGSFDQPQHF
>TRBD1|NA|TRBV5-1|TRBJ2-3
TGCGCCAGCAGCCCAGGGGACAGGGGGCGAGATACGCAGTATTTT
CASSPGDRGRDTQYF
>NA|NA|TRBV7-2|TRBJ2-7
TGTGCCAGCAGCCCCGGTAACCATAACCTAGAGCAGTACTTC
CASSPGNHNLEQYF
>TRBD1|NA|TRBV4-3|TRBJ1-2
TGCGCCAGCAGCCAAGATGGTACGGGACAGGCCGCTGGCTACACCTTC
CASSQDGTGQAAGYTF
>TRBD1|NA|TRBV25-1|TRBJ1-6
TGTGCCAGCAGTTCCAGCTACGGACAGGGTAATTCACCCCTCCACTTT
CASSSSYGQGNSPLHF
>NA|few|TRBV7-9|TRBJ1-6
TGTGCCAGCAGCTGGGCAAGACCTAATTCACCCCTCCACTTT
CASSWARPNSPLHF
>TRBD1|NA|TRBV29-1|TRBJ1-5
TGCAGCGTTACAACCGGGACAGGAGTCCAGCCCCAGCATTTT
CSVTTGTGVQPQHF
>NA|NA|TRBV9|TRBJ2-5
TGTGCCAGCAGCACCCGCGGGGCGGGGTTACAAGAGACCCAGTACTTC
CASSTRGAGLQETQYF
>NA|few|TRBV21-1|TRBJ2-5
TGTGCCCCTAGCCGGGCCCCTTTAGAGACCCAGTACTTC
CAPSRAPLETQYF
>NA|once|TRBV7-2|TRBJ1-2
TGTGCCAGCAGCTTATCGGGGCAGGGCTGGGGGGATTTAGGCTACACCTTC
CASSLSGQGWGDLGYTF
>TRBD1|NA|TRBV28|TRBJ1-1
TGTGCCAGCAGGCCCGGGACAGCAGCGAACACTGAAGCTTTCTTT
CASRPGTAANTEAFF
>NA|NA|TRBV19|TRBJ1-4
TGTGCCAGTAGTATGGTTATAAGGGAGCGACTGTTTTTT
CASSMVIRERLFF
>NA|NA|TRBV7-8|TRBJ1-5
TGTGCCAGCAGCTTATTAACACGTGGGGCTGGACAGCCCCAGCATTTT
CASSLLTRGAGQPQHF
>NA|few|TRBV5-8|TRBJ1-1
TGTGCCAGCAGCTTGGGTGCGGATAGAAACATGAACACTGAAGCTTTCTTT
CASSLGADRNMNTEAFF
>NA|NA|TRBV27|TRBJ1-5
TGTGCCAGCAGTTTAGGAGGGCTGAGCAATCAGCCCCAGCATTTT
CASSLGGLSNQPQHF
>NA|NA|TRBV7-2|TRBJ1-2
TGTGCCAGCAGCTTAGCGGGAGATTTTACCCCCTATGGCTACACCTTC
CASSLAGDFTPYGYTF
>NA|NA|TRBV19|TRBJ1-2
TGTGCCAGTAGAGGGGCAGGGGCCCACTATGGCTACACCTTC
CASRGAGAHYGYTF
>NA|NA|TRBV15|TRBJ1-1
TGTGCCACCAGCAGGCCTTCGGGGCAGGGGCCATTGAACACTGAAGCCTTCTTT
CATSRPSGQGPLNTEAFF
>TRBD1|NA|TRBV18|TRBJ1-6
TGTGCCAGCTCACCCCGACAGGGGGATTCACCCCTCCACTTT
CASSPRQGDSPLHF
>NA|NA|TRBV4-1|TRBJ2-1
TGCGCCAGCGCATTCCCGGGACTTCAGGCTGGGGAGCAGTTCTTC
CASAFPGLQAGEQFF
>NA|NA|TRBV28|TRBJ1-5
TGTGCCGGGGGTAGGAGGGGATGGCAGCCCCAGCATTTT
CAGGRRGWQPQHF
>NA|once|TRBV2|TRBJ1-3
TGTGCCAGCAGTTACCTGGGGCCCCAAAACACCATATATTTT
CASSYLGPQNTIYF